The T cell receptor (beta chain) described here comes from a study of control samples from healthy donors and cancer patients. Sequencing used immunoSEQ multiplex PCR; TCRdb keeps in-frame clones, though not all of them. The table lists some 150,000 clones, around 94% of them singletons, with roughly 13% in the top ten. Specimen: blood. The receptor was derived from a man aged 40-50 years in good health.

The CDR3 coding sequence is TGTGCCAGCAGTCCCCCGGCGGGAGGGCCGAGTGAGCAGTTCTTC. It encodes CASSPPAGGPSEQFF. This chain links TRBV7-3 with TRBJ2-1; 9 bases align to TRBD2. The CDR3 is 15 residues long. V lost 6 bases to trimming and J lost 9 bases; unmatched junction nucleotides: 12. The germline V gene encodes CDR1 SGHTA and CDR2 FQGTGA.